This paragraph reports one TCR beta chain. Antigen unknown. The CDR3 length is 16 residues. Germline values: CDR1 LNHNV, CDR2 YYDKDF (reference sequence). V lost 5 bases and J 0 bases, leaving 11 bases between the germline ends. This record comes from a study of T cell responses to AZD1222 COVID-19 vaccine. Profiled with immunoSEQ multiplex PCR; TCRdb holds only in-frame clones, not every one. The sample lists approximately 140,000 clones, over 90% occurring once. General study findings and limits: Donors in the cohort were predominantly white British and more often female, and clonal diversity was possibly underestimated. None of the repertoires were sampled until the peak T cell response had passed.

The specimen comprised peripheral blood, sampled on day 0 of MenACWY control vaccination. The sequence was obtained from an adult in good health. The V and J genes are TRBV15 and TRBJ1-6; D ambiguous. CDR3 sequence reads: CATSAEQSSYNSPLHF. CDR3 nucleotide sequence: TGTGCCACCAGCGCCGAACAGAGCTCCTATAATTCACCCCTCCACTTT.